A selection of T cell receptor beta chains follows, all from one sample in a study of shared clonotypes between healthy human individuals. Sequencing was performed with immunoSEQ multiplex PCR; in TCRdb, only in-frame clones are kept and a portion is missing. The profile shows about 960,000 clones, 76% of them singletons. The sequencing sample was made of memory CD4+ T cells sorted from blood. These receptors originate from a man aged 18-30 years in good health. The CDR3 runs from the conserved cysteine through the conserved F or W. D genes are given only for firm matches. Some rows have no size entry. The others give once, few or many, or a class for an expanded clone.

>.|TRBV9|.|TRBJ2-7
TGTGCCAGCAGCGTAGATCCGCGACTAGTAAGCGAGCAGTACTTC
CASSVDPRLVSEQYF
>.|TRBV11-3|.|TRBJ2-6
TGTGCCAGCAGCTTATCAGCGGTCGGGGCCAACGTCCTGACTTTC
CASSLSAVGANVLTF
>.|TRBV18|.|TRBJ2-1
TGTGCCAGCTCACCTAGGGACTACAATGAGCAGTTCTTC
CASSPRDYNEQFF
>TRBD1|TRBV7-2|.|TRBJ1-2
TGTGCCAGCAGCTTAACCGGACAGGGTTTAGTTCGAATTAACTATGGCTACACCTTC
CASSLTGQGLVRINYGYTF
>.|TRBV5-1|.|TRBJ1-3
TGCGCCAGCAGCCCAGGGGCAGCGGCAGACAACACCATATATTTT
CASSPGAAADNTIYF
>.|TRBV5-6|many|TRBJ1-5
TGTGCCAGCAGCTATGAAGATAATCAGCCCCAGCATTTT
CASSYEDNQPQHF
>.|TRBV7-5|.|TRBJ1-5
TGTGCTCGGGGGGGGCCACTTTATAGCAATCAGCCCCAGCATTTT
CARGGPLYSNQPQHF
>.|TRBV11-2|.|TRBJ1-2
TGTGCCAGCAGCCCCGACCGGGTCTATGGCTACACCTTC
CASSPDRVYGYTF
>TRBD1|TRBV15|.|TRBJ2-7
TGTGCCACCAGCAGAGAGAGGGACAGGGGTTACGAGCAGTACTTC
CATSRERDRGYEQYF
>.|TRBV2|.|TRBJ2-1
TGTGCCAGCAGCCCCGCGGGCGGGGCCTCCTACAATGAGCAGTTCTTC
CASSPAGGASYNEQFF
>TRBD2|TRBV6-5|.|TRBJ2-3
TGTGCCAGCAGGCGACTAGCGGGAACAACAGATACGCAGTATTTT
CASRRLAGTTDTQYF
>TRBD1|TRBV18|many|TRBJ1-1
TGTGCCAGCTCGACAGGGCGGAACACTGAAGCTTTCTTT
CASSTGRNTEAFF
>TRBD2|TRBV9|.|TRBJ2-3
TGTGCCAGCAGCGCGCAGCGGGGGGCTATCACAGATACGCAGTATTTT
CASSAQRGAITDTQYF
>.|TRBV10-2|.|TRBJ1-2
TGCGCCAGCAGTGCCTTGGGACATCCCTATGGCTACACCTTC
CASSALGHPYGYTF
>TRBD1|TRBV6-5|.|TRBJ2-1
TGTGCCAGCACGAAGACAGGGCAGAATGAGCAGTTCTTC
CASTKTGQNEQFF
>.|TRBV7-3|few|TRBJ1-1
TGTGCCAGCAGCTCACAGGAGAACACTGAAGCTTTCTTT
CASSSQENTEAFF
>TRBD1|TRBV6-5|.|TRBJ1-5
TGTGCCAGCAGGGTAACAGGGGACCCTTATCAGCCCCAGCATTTT
CASRVTGDPYQPQHF
>.|TRBV7-2|.|TRBJ1-2
TGTGCCAGCAGCTTAGCAGGGTACAACTATGGCTACACCTTC
CASSLAGYNYGYTF
>.|TRBV6-5|.|TRBJ1-6
TGTGCCAGCAAGATGGGGAATTCACCCCTCCACTTT
CASKMGNSPLHF
>TRBD1|TRBV19|.|TRBJ2-7
TGTGCCAGTAGTACAAGACAGGGGGCCCGCTACGAGCAGTACTTC
CASSTRQGARYEQYF
>.|TRBV29-1|.|TRBJ2-5
TGCAGCGTTGCTGACGGGGGTGAGACCCAGTACTTC
CSVADGGETQYF
>.|TRBV18|.|TRBJ1-1
TGTGCCAGCTCACCACTGACTCGGGGCGGGTACACTGAAGCTTTCTTT
CASSPLTRGGYTEAFF
>.|TRBV11-2|.|TRBJ2-5
TGTGCCAGCAGCTTATCGCAAGGACGACAGCCGCAAGAGACCCAGTACTTC
CASSLSQGRQPQETQYF
>TRBD1|TRBV27|few|TRBJ1-2
TGTGCCAGCAGCCGGACAGGGGCGGGGGGCTACACCTTC
CASSRTGAGGYTF
>.|TRBV27|.|TRBJ1-2
TGTGCCAGCAGTTACGCTTCGAATGCTGGTCAGGGCTACACCTTC
CASSYASNAGQGYTF
>TRBD2|TRBV29-1|.|TRBJ2-3
TGCAGCGCCAGACTTGCGGGGGGCACAGATACGCAGTATTTT
CSARLAGGTDTQYF
>TRBD2|TRBV7-2|few|TRBJ2-5
TGTGCCAGCAGCTTACAAGCGGGAGTTAAGGAGACCCAGTACTTC
CASSLQAGVKETQYF
>.|TRBV28|.|TRBJ1-3
TGTGCCAGCAGTTGGACAGTCCTCTCTGGAAACACCATATATTTT
CASSWTVLSGNTIYF
>TRBD1|TRBV6-1|.|TRBJ2-2
TGTGCCAGCAGTAAAGGACAGGGTGTCGCCACCGGGGAGCTGTTTTTT
CASSKGQGVATGELFF
>.|TRBV29-1|.|TRBJ2-7
TGCAGCGTTGCCCACCCCCCCAGGGCCTACGAGCAGTACTTC
CSVAHPPRAYEQYF
>.|TRBV6-5|.|TRBJ1-2
TGTGCCAGCAGCCAGGACAGAAACTATGGCTACACCTTC
CASSQDRNYGYTF
>TRBD2|TRBV11-2|.|TRBJ2-1
TGTGCCAGCAGCCTCGGGACTAGATCAAGTGGGCAGTTCTTC
CASSLGTRSSGQFF
>.|TRBV6-1|.|TRBJ1-5
TGTGCCAGCACCCCTCGCGGTAACAATCAGCCCCAGCATTTT
CASTPRGNNQPQHF
>.|TRBV30|few|TRBJ1-1
TGTGCCTGGAGTGTGGGGTATGAAGCTTTCTTT
CAWSVGYEAFF
>.|TRBV2|.|TRBJ2-5
TGTGCCAGCAGTGAAACGTTAGGTGCCTTAGAGACCCAGTACTTC
CASSETLGALETQYF
>.|TRBV5-6|few|TRBJ2-3
TGTGCCAGCAGCTTGGTTTCGGGCACAGATACGCAGTATTTT
CASSLVSGTDTQYF
>.|TRBV19|once|TRBJ2-2
TGTGCCAGTAGTTATTATCCCGAACCAAAGAACACCGGGGAGCTGTTTTTT
CASSYYPEPKNTGELFF
>.|TRBV13|.|TRBJ1-5
TGTGCCAGCAGCGCCCGGAATCAGCCCCAGCATTTT
CASSARNQPQHF
>.|TRBV4-1|.|TRBJ2-3
TGCGCCAGCAGCCAAGGGCGGGGCCCCACAGATACGCAGTATTTT
CASSQGRGPTDTQYF
>TRBD2|TRBV7-2|.|TRBJ2-7
TGTGCCAGCACCCGGACTAGCGGGTCCTACGAGCAGTACTTC
CASTRTSGSYEQYF
>.|TRBV7-2|.|TRBJ2-7
TGTGCCAGCAGCTTAACGGGGAACGAGCAGTACTTC
CASSLTGNEQYF
>TRBD2|TRBV7-2|.|TRBJ2-2
TGTGCCAGCAGCTTTGTGGGACTACCCTCCGGGGAGCTGTTTTTT
CASSFVGLPSGELFF
>.|TRBV6-1|.|TRBJ2-7
TGTGCCAGCACTGAATCCGCTTACGAGCAGTACTTC
CASTESAYEQYF